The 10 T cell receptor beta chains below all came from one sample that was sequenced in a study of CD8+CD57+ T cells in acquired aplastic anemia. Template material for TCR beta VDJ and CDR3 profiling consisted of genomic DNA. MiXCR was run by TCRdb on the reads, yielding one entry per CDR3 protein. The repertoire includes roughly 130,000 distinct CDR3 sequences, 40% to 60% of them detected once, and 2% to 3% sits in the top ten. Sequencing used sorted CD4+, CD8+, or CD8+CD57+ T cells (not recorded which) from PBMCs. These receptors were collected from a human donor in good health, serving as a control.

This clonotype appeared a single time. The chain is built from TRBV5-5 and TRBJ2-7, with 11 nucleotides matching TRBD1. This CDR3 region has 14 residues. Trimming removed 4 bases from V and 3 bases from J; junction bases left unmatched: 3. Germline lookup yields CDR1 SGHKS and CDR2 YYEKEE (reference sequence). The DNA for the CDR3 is TGTGCCAGCAGCGGCGGGACAGGGGGCTACGAGCAGTACTTC. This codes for CASSGGTGGYEQYF.

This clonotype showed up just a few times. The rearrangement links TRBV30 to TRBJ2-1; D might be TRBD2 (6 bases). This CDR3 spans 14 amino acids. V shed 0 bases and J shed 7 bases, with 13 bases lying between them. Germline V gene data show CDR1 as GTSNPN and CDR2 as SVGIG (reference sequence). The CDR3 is CAWSVREFMNEQFF. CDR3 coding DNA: TGTGCCTGGAGTGTACGGGAGTTTATGAATGAGCAGTTCTTC.

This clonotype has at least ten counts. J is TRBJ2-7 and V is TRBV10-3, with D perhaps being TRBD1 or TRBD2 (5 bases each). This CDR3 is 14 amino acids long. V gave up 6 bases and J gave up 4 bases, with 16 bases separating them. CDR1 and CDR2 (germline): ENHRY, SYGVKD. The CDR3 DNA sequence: TGTGCCATCAGGGGACCCGGGACGGAATACGAGCAGTACTTC. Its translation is CAIRGPGTEYEQYF.

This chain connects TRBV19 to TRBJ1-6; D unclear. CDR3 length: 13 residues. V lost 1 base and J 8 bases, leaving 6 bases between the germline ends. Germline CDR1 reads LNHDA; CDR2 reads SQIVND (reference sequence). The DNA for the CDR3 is TGTGCCAGTAGTATAGGGAACGATTCACCCCTCCACTTT. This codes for CASSIGNDSPLHF.

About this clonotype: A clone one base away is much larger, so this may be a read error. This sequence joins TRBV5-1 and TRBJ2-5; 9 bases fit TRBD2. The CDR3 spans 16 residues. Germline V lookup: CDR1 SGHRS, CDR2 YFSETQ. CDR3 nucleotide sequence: TGCGCCAGCAGCTTGATGAGCGGGGGGCTTAAAGAGGCCCAGTACTTC. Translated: CASSLMSGGLKEAQYF. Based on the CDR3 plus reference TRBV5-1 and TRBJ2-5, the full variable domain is KAGVTQTPRYLIKTRGQQVTLSCSPISGHRSVSWYQQTPGQGLQFLFEYFSETQRNKGNFPGRFSGRQFSNSRSEMNVSTLELGDSALYLCASSLMSGGLKEAQYFGPGTRLLVL.

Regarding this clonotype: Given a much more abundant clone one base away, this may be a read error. The CDR3 reads CTSSQTGGSLNEKLFF. DNA of the CDR3: TGTACCAGCAGCCAAACAGGGGGGTCCCTTAATGAAAAACTGTTTTTT. The gene calls are TRBV7-4 and TRBJ1-4; 8 nucleotides match TRBD1. Per germline, CDR1 SGHVT and CDR2 SQSDAQ. The CDR3 extends over 16 amino acids.

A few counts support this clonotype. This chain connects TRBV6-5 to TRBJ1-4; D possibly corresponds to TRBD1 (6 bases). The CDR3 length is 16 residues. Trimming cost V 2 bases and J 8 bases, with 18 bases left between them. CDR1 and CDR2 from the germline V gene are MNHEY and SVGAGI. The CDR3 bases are TGTGCCAGCAGTTACGACTTCGCGGGGGCAAGGGAAAAACTGTTTTTT. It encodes CASSYDFAGAREKLFF.

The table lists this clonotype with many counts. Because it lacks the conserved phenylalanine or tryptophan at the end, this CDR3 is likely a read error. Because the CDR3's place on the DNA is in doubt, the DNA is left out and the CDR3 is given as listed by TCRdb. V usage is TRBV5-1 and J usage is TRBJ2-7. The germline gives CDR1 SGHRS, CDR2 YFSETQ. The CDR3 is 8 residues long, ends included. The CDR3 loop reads CASSFLCY.

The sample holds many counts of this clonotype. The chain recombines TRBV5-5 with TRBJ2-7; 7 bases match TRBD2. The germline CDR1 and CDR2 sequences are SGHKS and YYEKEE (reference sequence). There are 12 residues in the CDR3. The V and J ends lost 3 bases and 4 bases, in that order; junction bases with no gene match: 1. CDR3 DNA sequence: TGTGCCAGCAGCTCCGGGGGGTACGAGCAGTACTTC. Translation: CASSSGGYEQYF.

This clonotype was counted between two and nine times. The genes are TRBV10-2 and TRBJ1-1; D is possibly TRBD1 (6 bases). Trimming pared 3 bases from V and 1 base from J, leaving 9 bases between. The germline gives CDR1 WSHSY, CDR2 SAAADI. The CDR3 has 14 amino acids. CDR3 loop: CASSDRGQNTEAFF. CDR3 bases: TGCGCCAGCAGTGATCGGGGGCAGAACACTGAAGCTTTCTTT.